This is a list of T cell receptor beta chains from one sample in a study of vaccination effects on CD4 cells after COVID-19. What these receptors recognize is not known. Method: immunoSEQ multiplex PCR; TCRdb's copy keeps in-frame clones and lacks some. The sample contains just over 55,000 clones, around 73% of which appear only once. Here the sequenced sample was CD4+ T cells from PBMCs cultured without peptide, taken after COVID-19 vaccination. These receptors were taken from a human donor who received a COVID-19 vaccine. Both conserved end residues are part of each CDR3. D genes are given only for firm matches.

J: TRBJ1-3; length: 14; V: TRBV30; D: NA; CDR3: CAWSVQGAGNTIYF
J: TRBJ1-1; length: 14; V: TRBV5-5; D: TRBD1; CDR3: CASSLTGGRTEAFF
J: TRBJ1-5; length: 14; V: TRBV7-9; D: NA; CDR3: CASSSDTFNQPQHF
J: TRBJ1-1; length: 16; V: TRBV4-3; D: TRBD1; CDR3: CASSTAPQGLNTEAFF
J: TRBJ1-3; length: 15; V: TRBV6-2/TRBV6-3; D: NA; CDR3: CASSYGGIGGNTIYF
J: TRBJ1-4; length: 12; V: TRBV2; D: NA; CDR3: CASRERGGKLFF
J: TRBJ2-1; length: 14; V: TRBV5-1; D: TRBD2; CDR3: CASRRTSAENEQFF
J: TRBJ2-5; length: 13; V: TRBV5-1; D: TRBD1; CDR3: CASSRTGEETQYF
J: TRBJ1-2; length: 12; V: TRBV11-2; D: NA; CDR3: CASSLGRVGYTF
J: TRBJ2-1; length: 16; V: TRBV4-1; D: NA; CDR3: CASSQEGRGGDNEQFF
J: TRBJ2-7; length: 14; V: TRBV11-1; D: TRBD1; CDR3: CASSRDRGSYEQYF
J: TRBJ2-3; length: 14; V: TRBV2; D: TRBD1; CDR3: CASSEDRSTDTQYF
J: TRBJ1-1; length: 15; V: TRBV7-8; D: NA; CDR3: CASSFPAAANTEAFF
J: TRBJ1-1; length: 14; V: TRBV30; D: TRBD1; CDR3: CAWTLGTVNTEAFF
J: TRBJ1-5; length: 16; V: TRBV27; D: TRBD1; CDR3: CASSLLGQGGNQPQHF
J: TRBJ2-1; length: 19; V: TRBV18; D: TRBD2; CDR3: CASSQPTSGSLRSYNEQFF
J: TRBJ1-6; length: 15; V: TRBV28; D: NA; CDR3: CASSLLATTDSPLHF
J: TRBJ2-7; length: 16; V: TRBV27; D: NA; CDR3: CASRPPGTGYSHEQYF
J: TRBJ2-1; length: 16; V: TRBV9; D: NA; CDR3: CASSVQAGSSHNEQFF
J: TRBJ2-1; length: 16; V: TRBV3-1/TRBV3-2; D: NA; CDR3: CASSQWGSGSYNEQFF
J: TRBJ2-1; length: 12; V: TRBV7-2; D: NA; CDR3: CASSSQDNEQFF
J: TRBJ2-4; length: 14; V: TRBV2; D: NA; CDR3: CASSPPPGGNIQYF
J: TRBJ2-3; length: 15; V: TRBV6-5; D: TRBD1; CDR3: CASSTTRTGADTQYF